This TCR beta chain was recovered during a study of blood T cell repertoires in COVID-19. Study background: The study drew acute and convalescent COVID-19 samples from the United States, Italy and Spain.

TCRdb's copy holds only in-frame clones and misses some; the assay was immunoSEQ multiplex PCR. Here the sample spans around 70,000 clones, approximately 80% being singletons. The ends lost 0 bases at V and 5 bases at J; junction bases unmatched: 8. CDR1 and CDR2 (germline): PRHDT, FYEKMQ (reference sequence). This CDR3 has 16 residues. The rearrangement uses TRBV13 and TRBJ2-5, with 8 bases fitting TRBD2. The receptor was derived from a man aged 45-65 years with COVID-19, enrolled during active disease. The sample consisted of peripheral blood. CDR3 sequence reads: CASSLGSSGPGETQYF. CDR3 DNA: TGTGCCAGCAGCTTAGGATCTAGCGGGCCCGGGGAGACCCAGTACTTC. The complete variable domain, with remaining parts taken from reference TRBV13 and TRBJ2-5, reads AAGVIQSPRHLIKEKRETATLKCYPIPRHDTVYWYQQGPGQDPQFLISFYEKMQSDKGSIPDRFSAQQFSDYHSELNMSSLELGDSALYFCASSLGSSGPGETQYFGPGTRLLVL.